What follows is one TCR beta chain and its context. The junction and the germline gene differ at one end; a read error may be behind it. Sequencing was performed with immunoSEQ multiplex PCR; in TCRdb, only in-frame clones are kept and a portion is missing. The table records about 94,000 clones, about 90% of them present only once. The data stem from a study of T cell responses to AZD1222 COVID-19 vaccine. The wider study: Second doses that came at about 4 or about 12 weeks were put together.

This clonotype originated in an adult in good health. Sequences were derived from peripheral blood, sampled on day 0 of AZD1222 vaccination.

The CDR3 reads CASSPMGQGRNTGELFF. The CDR3 DNA sequence: TGTGCTAGCAGCCCCATGGGCCAGGGTCGGAACACCGGGGAGCTGTTTTTT. The chain is built from TRBV7-7 and TRBJ2-2; weak D call: TRBD1 (5 bases). The CDR3 sequence is 17 residues long. Germline V CDR1 and CDR2: SSHAT, FNYEAQ (reference sequence).